This T cell receptor (beta chain) emerged from a study of beta chain features in type 1 diabetes. The length of the CDR3 is 17 residues. V shed 4 bases and J 2 bases; nucleotides not matched to a gene: 10. Germline V lookup: CDR1 MNHEY, CDR2 SMNVEV (reference sequence). Investigators reverse transcribed all isolated RNA, so they sequenced expressed TCRB transcripts. TCRdb's copy holds only in-frame clones and misses some; the assay was immunoSEQ multiplex PCR. Seen here are some 270,000 clones, roughly 8% observed once, and the top ten hold 0.9% to 1.2%. This clone was recorded a few times. Its cognate antigen is unknown. Findings of the study overall: Naive, central memory and Treg TCRB repertoires seemed to resemble each other more closely in patients than they did in healthy donors. Any role of HLA type in TCRB rearrangement remained unresolved here.

Sequencing was done on a sample of central memory CD4+ T cells from blood. The clonotype comes from a young woman in good health. V gene TRBV27 combines with J gene TRBJ2-1; 8 bases fit TRBD1. CDR3 amino acids: CASSSAGTGRTYNEQFF. The CDR3, as DNA: TGTGCCAGCAGTTCGGCCGGGACAGGAAGAACCTACAATGAGCAGTTCTTC.